The 18 T cell receptor beta chains presented below share a single source sample, sequenced in a study of T cells in tuberculosis. Time point described: new active TB diagnosis, blood taken before or within 7 days of starting treatment. Assay: immunoSEQ multiplex PCR; the TCRdb copy retains only in-frame clones and omits some. This sample yields roughly 35,000 clones, of which 92% are seen a single time; 7% belongs to the top ten. Sequenced here: PBMCs, sampled at tuberculosis diagnosis. The receptors were sampled from an adult with tuberculosis. Some clones in this sample may be carry-over from other donors' samples.

The chain links TRBV10-2 to TRBJ2-7; D unresolved. Per germline, CDR1 WSHSY and CDR2 SAAADI. The CDR3 spans 11 residues. The V gene lost 5 bases and the J gene lost 3 bases, with 5 bases spanning the gap. CDR3 residues: CASSFHYEQYF. CDR3 nucleotide sequence: TGCGCCAGCAGTTTCCACTACGAGCAGTACTTC.

This chain connects TRBV7-8 to TRBJ1-1; a weak D match, TRBD1 (5 bases). The length of the CDR3 is 13 residues. Germline V lookup: CDR1 SGHVS, CDR2 FQNEAQ. V lost 3 bases and J lost 7, with 12 bases in between. In DNA, the CDR3 is TGTGCCAGCAGCTTTCCCGACAGATATGAAGCTTTCTTT. The encoded protein is CASSFPDRYEAFF. Variable domain in full (rest from reference TRBV7-8 and TRBJ1-1): GAGVSQSPRYKVAKRGQDVALRCDPISGHVSLFWYQQALGQGPEFLTYFQNEAQLDKSGLPSDRFFAERPEGSVSTLKIQRTQQEDSAVYLCASSFPDRYEAFFGQGTRLTVV.

The rearrangement uses TRBV30 and TRBJ2-1; D possibly corresponds to TRBD1 (5 bases). V shed 1 base and J shed 1 base, with 5 bases lying between them. CDR1 and CDR2 (germline): GTSNPN, SVGIG (reference sequence). The CDR3 has 13 amino acids. CDR3 amino acids: CAWSGQSYNEQFF. The CDR3 bases are TGTGCCTGGAGTGGACAGTCCTACAATGAGCAGTTCTTC.

The chain combines TRBV19 with TRBJ2-3; TRBD1 might be the D (6 bases). CDR1 and CDR2 (germline): LNHDA, SQIVND (reference sequence). Trimming removed 4 bases from V and 0 bases from J, with 14 bases in between. The CDR3 loop spans 16 amino acids. As DNA, the CDR3 is TGTGCCAGTAGTAGGCAACGGACAGCGAGCACAGATACGCAGTATTTT. Residues: CASSRQRTASTDTQYF.

V is TRBV11-3 and J is TRBJ2-1; D might be TRBD2 (5 bases). The V and J ends lost 3 bases and 9 bases respectively, with 6 bases between them. The CDR3 contains 11 residues. Looked up from germline, CDR1 is SGHNT and CDR2 is YENEEA. CDR3 coding DNA: TGTGCCAGCAGCTTCGAGGGTGAGCAGTTCTTC. It is translated as CASSFEGEQFF.

The V call is TRBV19, the J call TRBJ1-6; 10 positions match TRBD1. Germline CDR1 reads LNHDA; CDR2 reads SQIVND (reference sequence). With V trimmed by 4 bases and J by 16 bases, 4 bases remained unmatched. This CDR3 contains 12 residues. CDR3 residues: CASSNRDRGLHF. Here the CDR3 DNA reads TGTGCCAGTAGTAACCGGGACAGGGGACTCCACTTT.

This chain uses TRBV6-5 with TRBJ1-5; 7 bases are shared with TRBD1. The ends lost 6 bases at V and 0 bases at J; junction bases unmatched: 2. The CDR3 runs to 14 residues. CDR1 and CDR2 (germline): MNHEY, SVGAGI. The CDR3 nucleotides read TGTGCCAGCAGAAGACAGGGTAGCAATCAGCCCCAGCATTTT. It encodes CASRRQGSNQPQHF.

This clone appeared once. V usage is TRBV10-3 and J usage is TRBJ2-3; D gene uncertain. Germline loops: CDR1 ENHRY, CDR2 SYGVKD. The germline V and J ends were trimmed by 7 bases and 3 bases, with 11 bases remaining between them. CDR3 size: 13 residues. In DNA form, the CDR3 reads TGTGCCATCACGGAGATGGGTACAGATACGCAGTATTTT. Translation: CAITEMGTDTQYF.

This chain joins TRBV11-2 and TRBJ1-2, with D hard to call. The CDR3 is 12 amino acids. Germline CDR1 is SGHAT and CDR2 is FQNNGV. V was clipped by 1 base and J by 8 bases, with 8 bases between them. The CDR3 DNA reads as TGTGCCAGCAGCTTAGTTTTGGAGGGCTACACCTTC. Its translation is CASSLVLEGYTF.

The chain is built from TRBV25-1 and TRBJ1-5, with 9 positions matching TRBD1. The V gene's germline CDR1 is MGHDK and CDR2 SYGVNS. CDR3 length equals 15 residues. V lost 2 bases and J lost 1; bases outside the gene matches: 0. DNA for the CDR3: TGTGCCAGCAGTGAAACAGGGGGCAGCAATCAGCCCCAGCATTTT. This sequence encodes CASSETGGSNQPQHF. The whole variable domain, filled in from reference TRBV25-1 and TRBJ1-5, reads EADIYQTPRYLVIGTGKKITLECSQTMGHDKMYWYQQDPGMELHLIHYSYGVNSTEKGDLSSESTVSRIRTEHFPLTLESARPSHTSQYLCASSETGGSNQPQHFGDGTRLSIL.

The V call is TRBV5-4, the J call TRBJ1-2; the D is unclear. CDR1 is SGHNT, CDR2 YYREEE, per germline (reference sequence). There are 12 residues in the CDR3. V dropped 1 base and J dropped 4 bases, with 5 bases sitting between them. CDR3 sequence: CASSLSGYGYTF. Here the CDR3 DNA reads TGTGCCAGCAGCTTGTCCGGCTATGGCTACACCTTC.

This chain connects TRBV5-4 to TRBJ2-5; tentatively, D is TRBD1 (6 bases). The V and J ends lost 4 bases and 1 base respectively, with 14 bases between them. The CDR3 consists of 15 residues. The germline V gene has CDR1 SGHNT and CDR2 YYREEE (reference sequence). The CDR3: CASSLGRGVQETQYF. CDR3 sequence (DNA): TGTGCCAGCAGCCTGGGCAGGGGTGTCCAAGAGACCCAGTACTTC. Full variable domain (remainder filled in from reference TRBV5-4 and TRBJ2-5): ETGVTQSPTHLIKTRGQQVTLRCSSQSGHNTVSWYQQALGQGPQFIFQYYREEENGRGNFPPRFSGLQFPNYSSELNVNALELDDSALYLCASSLGRGVQETQYFGPGTRLLVL.

J is TRBJ1-4 and V is TRBV10-2; 9 positions match TRBD1. This CDR3 region has 14 residues. The junction had 10 bases not matched to a gene; V was cut back by 7 bases and J by 10 bases. Germline CDR1 WSHSY, CDR2 SAAADI. The CDR3: CASKDRTGEGKLFF. The DNA for the CDR3 is TGCGCCAGCAAGGACCGGACAGGGGAAGGAAAACTGTTTTTT.

The chain has TRBV11-2 and TRBJ2-2; tentatively, D is TRBD1 (6 bases). CDR3 length: 16 amino acids. Looked up from germline, CDR1 is SGHAT and CDR2 is FQNNGV. V dropped 3 bases and J dropped 2 bases, with 13 bases sitting between them. The DNA for the CDR3 is TGTGCCAGCAGCTTCCTTCAGGGGAGTAACACCGGGGAGCTGTTTTTT. Protein: CASSFLQGSNTGELFF.

This clone has only a few counts. The CDR3 here is CASSIVGGHEQYF. CDR3 nucleotides: TGTGCCAGTAGTATAGTGGGAGGGCACGAGCAGTACTTC. This chain connects TRBV19 to TRBJ2-7, with 7 bases aligning to TRBD2. V was pared by 1 base and J by 5 bases, with 2 bases of the junction left unmatched. The CDR3 has 13 residues. Germline assignment: CDR1 LNHDA and CDR2 SQIVND (reference sequence).

The rearrangement joins TRBV23-1 to TRBJ1-1; 7 bases line up with TRBD1. TRBV23-1 is identified as an open reading frame with a role that is uncertain. Trimming cost V 4 bases and J 2 bases; bases outside gene matches: 10. The CDR3 sequence is 16 residues long. The DNA of the CDR3 is TGCGCCAGCAGTCTTTGTTTTGGGACAGTAAACACTGAAGCTTTCTTT. The encoded protein is CASSLCFGTVNTEAFF.

This chain joins TRBV5-4 and TRBJ2-3; D not resolved. Trimming took 4 bases from V and 2 from J, leaving 8 bases between them. Germline V CDR1 and CDR2: SGHNT, YYREEE (reference sequence). This CDR3 is built from 13 residues. The CDR3 DNA sequence: TGTGCCAGCAGCCCGGGTGTCACAGATACGCAGTATTTT. It yields the protein CASSPGVTDTQYF. The full variable domain, completed using reference TRBV5-4 and TRBJ2-3, is ETGVTQSPTHLIKTRGQQVTLRCSSQSGHNTVSWYQQALGQGPQFIFQYYREEENGRGNFPPRFSGLQFPNYSSELNVNALELDDSALYLCASSPGVTDTQYFGPGTRLTVL.

The count of this clone is one. The chain has TRBV5-1 and TRBJ2-1; 9 bases map to TRBD2. With 9 bases clipped from V and 1 base from J, the junction kept 8 bases outside the gene matches. Germline CDR1 reads SGHRS; CDR2 reads YFSETQ. The CDR3 contains 15 residues. The CDR3 here is CATATLAGSYNEQFF. The DNA of the CDR3 is TGCGCCACGGCCACGCTAGCGGGGTCCTACAATGAGCAGTTCTTC.